This T cell receptor beta chain was observed in a study of cytomegalovirus exposure and HLA in healthy donors. Study details: Falling in the Caucasian-associated ancestry cluster were less than 85% of 398 genotyped donors.

Study findings and constraints: TRBV6-2, TRBV6-3 and other indistinguishable V segments were excluded. Productive status was seen about 90% or about 30% of the time for most TCR beta V segments in an earlier analysis. Cytomegalovirus status, reportedly, was diagnosed with high specificity and sensitivity by the classifier.

Germline V gene data show CDR1 as SGHTA and CDR2 as FQGNSA. With V trimmed by 1 base and J by 8 bases, 8 bases remained unmatched. CDR3 length: 16 amino acids. Comment on this clone: The target antigen is unknown.

PCR primers comprised 60 Vbeta and 13 Jbeta primers. Libraries were prepared by immunoSEQ multiplex PCR; TCRdb keeps only in-frame clonotypes and omits some of them. The sample lists more than 95,000 clones, nearly 85% occurring once. This TCR came from a man between 18 and 29 years old in good health and CMV-seronegative. The gene calls are TRBV7-2 and TRBJ2-1; TRBD2 matches at 10 bases. What was sequenced was PBMCs. CDR3 DNA sequence: TGTGCCAGCAGCTTAGACGGGTCTAGCGGGAGCCATGAGCAGTTCTTC. The encoded protein is CASSLDGSSGSHEQFF.